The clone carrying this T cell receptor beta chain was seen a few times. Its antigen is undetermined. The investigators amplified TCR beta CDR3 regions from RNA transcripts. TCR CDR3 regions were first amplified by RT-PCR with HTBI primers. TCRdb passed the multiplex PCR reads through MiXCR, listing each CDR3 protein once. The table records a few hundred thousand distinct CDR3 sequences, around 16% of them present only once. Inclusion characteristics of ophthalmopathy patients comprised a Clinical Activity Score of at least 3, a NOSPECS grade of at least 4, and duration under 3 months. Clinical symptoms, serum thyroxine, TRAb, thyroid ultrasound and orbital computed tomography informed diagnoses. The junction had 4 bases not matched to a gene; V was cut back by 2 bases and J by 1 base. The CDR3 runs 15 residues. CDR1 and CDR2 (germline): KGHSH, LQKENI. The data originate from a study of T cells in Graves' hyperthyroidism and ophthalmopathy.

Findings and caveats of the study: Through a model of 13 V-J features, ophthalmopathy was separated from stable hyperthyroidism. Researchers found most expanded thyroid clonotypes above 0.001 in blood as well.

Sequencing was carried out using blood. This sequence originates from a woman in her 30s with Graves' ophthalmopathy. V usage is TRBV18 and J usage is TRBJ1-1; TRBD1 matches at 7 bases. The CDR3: CASSPMGQKNTEAFF. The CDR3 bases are TGTGCCAGCTCACCAATGGGACAGAAGAACACTGAAGCTTTCTTT.